This entry features one TCR beta chain sequence. Its specific antigen is unknown. Base qualities are missing; no much larger clone stands one base away. The data originate from a study of cytomegalovirus exposure and HLA in healthy donors (dated by TCRdb to the late 2010s). Regarding the study in general: According to a later analysis, the roughly 130 validation repertoires were produced on the same platform as the approximately 620 repertoires of the first cohort. High-throughput TCR immunosequencing, statistical association of individual TCRs with disease status, and machine learning were combined to predict cytomegalovirus infection status. The aim of the study was to test whether cataloging public T cell receptors could identify signatures of past pathogen exposure. In addition to the first cohort of around 670 subjects, a separate validation cohort of 120 different subjects was used. What the study reported, not specific to this receptor: In vitro tests confirmed that a few of the cytomegalovirus-associated TCR beta chains recognize cytomegalovirus antigens. A later analysis lacked HLA typing for the validation cohort, so it scored co-occurrence in that cohort across all 110 or so repertoires. The study listed 150 to 200 TCR beta chains as associated with cytomegalovirus. Across donors, most TCR sequences were observed very rarely, whereas some public TCRs were present in many individuals. Cytomegalovirus status was reported to be diagnosed by the classifier with high specificity and sensitivity in both the original and validation cohorts. According to the authors, the approach could potentially be generalized to other disease states and immunological phenotypes. In a later analysis, TCRs clustered in the first cohort were found to also tend to co-occur in the 120 or so validation repertoires, with roughly 93% of cluster scores above 0.

The CDR1 and CDR2 encoded by the germline V gene are SGHTA and FQGNSA. Counted from cysteine to phenylalanine, this CDR3 has 15 amino acids. Here the CDR3 DNA is all that survives: 45 bases in frame from base 1. At the junction V is shortened by 6 bases and J by 1 base, with 15 bases in between. Donors formed part of the validation cohort, which comprised about 130 subjects and was distinct from the first cohort of under 850 subjects. The library was made by the immunoSEQ multiplex PCR assay. The authors processed their data as follows. A statistical classification framework was developed to diagnose cytomegalovirus status using the catalog of TCR beta chain sequences. The table comes from immuneACCESS by way of TCRdb, which keeps in-frame sequences with V and J called. Part of the clones is missing from these tables; in studies checked, under half for an unresolved V gene and the rest for unknown reasons. The V and J calls and clone size were taken over from that table, and D and trimming were inferred from the DNA. Across this sample there are about 120,000 clones, with 80% to 90% seen only once. The ten largest clones take up 1% to 1.5% of the sample.

This clonotype was obtained from a woman aged 18-29 years in good health and CMV-seronegative. The specimen was PBMCs. The chain couples TRBV7-2 to TRBJ1-1; TRBD1 is a weak D gene call, 5 bases matching. Here is the DNA: TGTGCCAGCAGTTTGATAGCAGGGTCGAACACTGAAGCTTTCTTT. Translated, it gives CASSLIAGSNTEAFF.